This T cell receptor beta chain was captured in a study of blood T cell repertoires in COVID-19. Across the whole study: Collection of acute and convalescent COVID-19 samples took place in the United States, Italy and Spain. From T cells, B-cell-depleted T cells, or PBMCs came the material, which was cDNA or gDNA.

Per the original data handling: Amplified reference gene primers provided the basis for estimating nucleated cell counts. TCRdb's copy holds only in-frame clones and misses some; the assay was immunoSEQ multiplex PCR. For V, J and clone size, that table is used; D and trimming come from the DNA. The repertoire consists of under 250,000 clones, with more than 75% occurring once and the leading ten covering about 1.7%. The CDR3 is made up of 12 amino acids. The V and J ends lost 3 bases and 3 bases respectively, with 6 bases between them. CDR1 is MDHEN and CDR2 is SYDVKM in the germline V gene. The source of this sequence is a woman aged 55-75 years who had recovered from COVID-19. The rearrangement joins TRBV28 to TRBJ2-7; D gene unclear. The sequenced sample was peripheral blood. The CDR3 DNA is TGTGCCAGCAGTTTGCACGGCTACGAGCAGTACTTC. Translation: CASSLHGYEQYF. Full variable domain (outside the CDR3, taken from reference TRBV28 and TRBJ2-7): DVKVTQSSRYLVKRTGEKVFLECVQDMDHENMFWYRQDPGLGLRLIYFSYDVKMKEKGDIPEGYSVSREKKERFSLILESASTNQTSMYLCASSLHGYEQYFGPGTRLTVT.